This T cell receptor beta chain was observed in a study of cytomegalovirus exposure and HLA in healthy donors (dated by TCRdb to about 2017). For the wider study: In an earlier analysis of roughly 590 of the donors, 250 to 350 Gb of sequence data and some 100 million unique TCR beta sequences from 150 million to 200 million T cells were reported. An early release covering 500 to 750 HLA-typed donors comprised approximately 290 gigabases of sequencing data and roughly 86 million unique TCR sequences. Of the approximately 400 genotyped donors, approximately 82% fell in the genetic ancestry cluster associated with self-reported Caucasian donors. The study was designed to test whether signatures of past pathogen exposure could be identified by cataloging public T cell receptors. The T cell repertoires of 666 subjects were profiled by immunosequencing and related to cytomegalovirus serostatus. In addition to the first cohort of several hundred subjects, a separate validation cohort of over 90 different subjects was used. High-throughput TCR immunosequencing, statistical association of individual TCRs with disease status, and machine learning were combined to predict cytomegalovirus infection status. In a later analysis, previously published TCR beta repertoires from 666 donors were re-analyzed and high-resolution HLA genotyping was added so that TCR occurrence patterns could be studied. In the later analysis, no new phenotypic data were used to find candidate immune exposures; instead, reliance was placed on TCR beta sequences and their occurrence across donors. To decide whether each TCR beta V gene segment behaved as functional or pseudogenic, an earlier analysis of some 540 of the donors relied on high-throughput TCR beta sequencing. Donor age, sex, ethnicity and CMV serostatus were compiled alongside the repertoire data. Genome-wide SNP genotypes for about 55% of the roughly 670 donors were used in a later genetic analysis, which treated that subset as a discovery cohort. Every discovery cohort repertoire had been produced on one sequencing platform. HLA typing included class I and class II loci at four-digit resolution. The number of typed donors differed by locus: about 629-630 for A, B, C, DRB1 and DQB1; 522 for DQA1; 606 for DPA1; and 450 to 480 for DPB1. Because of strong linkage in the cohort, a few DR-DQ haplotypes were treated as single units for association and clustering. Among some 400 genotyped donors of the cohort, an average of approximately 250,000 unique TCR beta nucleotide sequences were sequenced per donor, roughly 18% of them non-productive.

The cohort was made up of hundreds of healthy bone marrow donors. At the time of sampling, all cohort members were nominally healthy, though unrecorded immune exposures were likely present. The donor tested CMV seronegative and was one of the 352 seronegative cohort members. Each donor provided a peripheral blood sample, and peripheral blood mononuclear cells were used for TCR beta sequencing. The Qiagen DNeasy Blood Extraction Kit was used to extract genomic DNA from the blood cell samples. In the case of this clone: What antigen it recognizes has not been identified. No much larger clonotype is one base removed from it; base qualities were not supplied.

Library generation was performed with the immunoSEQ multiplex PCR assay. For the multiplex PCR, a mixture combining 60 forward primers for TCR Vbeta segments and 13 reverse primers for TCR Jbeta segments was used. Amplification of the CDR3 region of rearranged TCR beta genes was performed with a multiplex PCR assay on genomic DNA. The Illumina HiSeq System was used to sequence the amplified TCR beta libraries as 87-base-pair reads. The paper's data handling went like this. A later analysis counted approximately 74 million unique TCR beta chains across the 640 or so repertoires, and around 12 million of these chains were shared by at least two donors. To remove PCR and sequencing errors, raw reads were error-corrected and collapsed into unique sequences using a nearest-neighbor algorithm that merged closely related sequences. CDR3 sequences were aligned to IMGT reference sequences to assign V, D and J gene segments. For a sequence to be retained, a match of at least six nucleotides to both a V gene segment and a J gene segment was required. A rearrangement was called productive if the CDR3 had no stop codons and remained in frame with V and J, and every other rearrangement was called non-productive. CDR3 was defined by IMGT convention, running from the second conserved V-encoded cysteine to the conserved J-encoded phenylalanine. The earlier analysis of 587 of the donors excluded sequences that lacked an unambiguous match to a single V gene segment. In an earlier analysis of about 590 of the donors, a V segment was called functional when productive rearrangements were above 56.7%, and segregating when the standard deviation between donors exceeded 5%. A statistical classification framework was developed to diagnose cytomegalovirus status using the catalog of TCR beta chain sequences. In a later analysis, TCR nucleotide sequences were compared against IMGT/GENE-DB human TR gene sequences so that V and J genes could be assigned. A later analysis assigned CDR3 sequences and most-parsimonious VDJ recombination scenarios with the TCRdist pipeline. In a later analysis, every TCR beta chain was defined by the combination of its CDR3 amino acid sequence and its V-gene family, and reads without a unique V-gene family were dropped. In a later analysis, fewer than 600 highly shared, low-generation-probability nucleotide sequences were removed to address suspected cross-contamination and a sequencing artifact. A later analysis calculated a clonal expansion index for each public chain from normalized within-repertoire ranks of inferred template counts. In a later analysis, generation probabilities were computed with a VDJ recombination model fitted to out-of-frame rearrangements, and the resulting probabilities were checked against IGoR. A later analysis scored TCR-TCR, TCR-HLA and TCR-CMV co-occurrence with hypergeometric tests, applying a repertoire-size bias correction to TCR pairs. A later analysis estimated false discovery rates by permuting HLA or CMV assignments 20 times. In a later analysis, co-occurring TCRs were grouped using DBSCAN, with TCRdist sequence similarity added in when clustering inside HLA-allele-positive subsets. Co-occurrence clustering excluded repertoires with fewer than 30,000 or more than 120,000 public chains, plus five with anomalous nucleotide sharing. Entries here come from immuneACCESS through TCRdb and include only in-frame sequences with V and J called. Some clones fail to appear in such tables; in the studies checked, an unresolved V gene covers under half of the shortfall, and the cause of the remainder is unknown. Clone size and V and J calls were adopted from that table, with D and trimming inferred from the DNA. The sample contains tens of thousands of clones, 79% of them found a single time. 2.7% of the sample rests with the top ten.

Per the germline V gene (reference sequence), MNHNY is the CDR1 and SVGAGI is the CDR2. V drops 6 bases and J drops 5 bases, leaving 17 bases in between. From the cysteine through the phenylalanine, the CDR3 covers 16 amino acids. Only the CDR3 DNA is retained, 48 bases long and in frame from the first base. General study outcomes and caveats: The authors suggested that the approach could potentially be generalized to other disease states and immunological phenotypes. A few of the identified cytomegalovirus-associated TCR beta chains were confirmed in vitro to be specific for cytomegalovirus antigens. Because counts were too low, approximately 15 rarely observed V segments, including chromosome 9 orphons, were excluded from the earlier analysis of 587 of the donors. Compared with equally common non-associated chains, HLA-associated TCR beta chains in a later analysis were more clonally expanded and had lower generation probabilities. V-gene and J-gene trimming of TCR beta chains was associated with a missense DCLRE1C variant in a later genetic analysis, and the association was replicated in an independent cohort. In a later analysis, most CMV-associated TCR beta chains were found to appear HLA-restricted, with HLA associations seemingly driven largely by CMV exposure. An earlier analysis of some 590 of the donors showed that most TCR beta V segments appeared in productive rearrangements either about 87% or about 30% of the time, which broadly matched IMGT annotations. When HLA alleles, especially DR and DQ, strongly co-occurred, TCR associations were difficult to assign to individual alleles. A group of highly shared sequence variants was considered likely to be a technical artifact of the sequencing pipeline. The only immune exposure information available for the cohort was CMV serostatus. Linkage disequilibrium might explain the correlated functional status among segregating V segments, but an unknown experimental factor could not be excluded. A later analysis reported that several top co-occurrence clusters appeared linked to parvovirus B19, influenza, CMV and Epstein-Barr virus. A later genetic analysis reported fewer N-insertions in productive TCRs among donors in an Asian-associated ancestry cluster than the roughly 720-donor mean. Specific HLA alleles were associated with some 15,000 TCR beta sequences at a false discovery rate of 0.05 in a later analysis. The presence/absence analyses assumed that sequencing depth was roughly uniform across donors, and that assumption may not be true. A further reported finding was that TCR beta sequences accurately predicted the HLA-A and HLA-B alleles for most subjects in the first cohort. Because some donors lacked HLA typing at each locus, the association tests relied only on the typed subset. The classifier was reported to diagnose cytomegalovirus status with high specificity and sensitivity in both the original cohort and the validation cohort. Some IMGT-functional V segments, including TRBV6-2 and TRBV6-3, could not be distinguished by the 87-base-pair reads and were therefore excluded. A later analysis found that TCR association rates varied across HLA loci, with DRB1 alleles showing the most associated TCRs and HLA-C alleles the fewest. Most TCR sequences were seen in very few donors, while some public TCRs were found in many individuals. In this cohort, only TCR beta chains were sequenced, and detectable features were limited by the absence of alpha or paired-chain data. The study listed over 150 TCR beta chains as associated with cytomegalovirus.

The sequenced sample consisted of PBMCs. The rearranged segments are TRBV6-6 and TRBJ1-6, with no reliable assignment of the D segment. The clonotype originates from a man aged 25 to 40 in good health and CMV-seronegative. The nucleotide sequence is TGTGCCAGCAGCCCCTTTCGGGGAGCTAATAATTCACCCCTCCACTTT. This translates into CASSPFRGANNSPLHF.